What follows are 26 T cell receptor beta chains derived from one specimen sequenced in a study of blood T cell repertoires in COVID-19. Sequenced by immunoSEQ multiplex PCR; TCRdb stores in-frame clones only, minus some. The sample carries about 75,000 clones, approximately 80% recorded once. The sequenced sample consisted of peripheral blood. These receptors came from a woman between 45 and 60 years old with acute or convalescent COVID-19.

This CDR3 is CASSVQGGNTEAFF. The CDR3, as DNA: TGTGCCAGCAGCGTACAGGGGGGGAACACTGAAGCTTTCTTT. The V gene is TRBV7-3, the J gene TRBJ1-1; 8 positions match TRBD1. The CDR3 sequence is 14 residues long. Germline V lookup: CDR1 SGHTA, CDR2 FQGTGA. V was clipped by 5 bases and J by 1 base; unmatched bases: 3.

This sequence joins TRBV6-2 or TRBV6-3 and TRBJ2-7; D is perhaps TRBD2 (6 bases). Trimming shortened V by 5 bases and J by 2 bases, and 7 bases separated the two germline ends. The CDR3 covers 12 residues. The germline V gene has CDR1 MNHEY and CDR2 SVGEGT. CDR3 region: CASSTGAYEQYF. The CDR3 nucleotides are TGTGCCAGCAGTACGGGAGCCTACGAGCAGTACTTC.

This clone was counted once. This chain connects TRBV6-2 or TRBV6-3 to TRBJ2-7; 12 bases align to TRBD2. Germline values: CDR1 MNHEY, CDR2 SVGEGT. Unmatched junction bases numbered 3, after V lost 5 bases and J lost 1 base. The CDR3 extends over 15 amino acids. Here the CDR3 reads CASSRTSGASYEQYF. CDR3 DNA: TGTGCCAGCAGTCGGACTAGCGGGGCGTCCTACGAGCAGTACTTC.

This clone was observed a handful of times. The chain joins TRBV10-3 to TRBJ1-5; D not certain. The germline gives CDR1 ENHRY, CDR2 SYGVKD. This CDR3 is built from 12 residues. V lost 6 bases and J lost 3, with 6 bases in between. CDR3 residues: CAIRADNQPQHF. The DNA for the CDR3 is TGTGCCATCAGGGCGGACAATCAGCCCCAGCATTTT.

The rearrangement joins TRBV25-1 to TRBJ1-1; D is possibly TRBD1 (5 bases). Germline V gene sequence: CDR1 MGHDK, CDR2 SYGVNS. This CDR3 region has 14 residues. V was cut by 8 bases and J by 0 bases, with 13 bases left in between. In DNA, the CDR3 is TGTGCCAGCGGAAGCGGGGGACTGAACACTGAAGCTTTCTTT. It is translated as CASGSGGLNTEAFF. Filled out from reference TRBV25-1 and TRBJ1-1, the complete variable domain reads EADIYQTPRYLVIGTGKKITLECSQTMGHDKMYWYQQDPGMELHLIHYSYGVNSTEKGDLSSESTVSRIRTEHFPLTLESARPSHTSQYLCASGSGGLNTEAFFGQGTRLTVV.

The CDR3 spells CASSRSTSGLYEQYF. The CDR3, as DNA: TGTGCCAGCAGTAGGTCCACTAGCGGACTGTACGAGCAGTACTTC. The V gene is TRBV27, the J gene TRBJ2-7; TRBD2 matches 8 bases. The V and J ends lost 5 bases and 4 bases, in that order; junction bases with no gene match: 10. Germline CDR1 reads MNHEY; CDR2 reads SMNVEV (reference sequence). CDR3 length: 15 residues.

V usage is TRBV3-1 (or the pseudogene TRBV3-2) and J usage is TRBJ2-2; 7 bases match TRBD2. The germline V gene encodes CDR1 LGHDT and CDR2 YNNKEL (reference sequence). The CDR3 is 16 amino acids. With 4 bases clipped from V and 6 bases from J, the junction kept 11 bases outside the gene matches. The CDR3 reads CASSPPGGSVAGELFF. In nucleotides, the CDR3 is TGTGCCAGCAGCCCTCCCGGCGGGAGTGTCGCCGGGGAGCTGTTTTTT.

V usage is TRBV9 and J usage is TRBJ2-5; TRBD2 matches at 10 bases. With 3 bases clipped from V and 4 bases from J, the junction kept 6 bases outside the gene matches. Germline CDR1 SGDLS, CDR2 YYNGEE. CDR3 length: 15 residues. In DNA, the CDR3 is TGTGCCAGCAGCGAGGGTAGCGGGAGGATAGAGACCCAGTACTTC. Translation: CASSEGSGRIETQYF. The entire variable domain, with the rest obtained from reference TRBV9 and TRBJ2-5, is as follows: DSGVTQTPKHLITATGQRVTLRCSPRSGDLSVYWYQQSLDQGLQFLIQYYNGEERAKGNILERFSAQQFPDLHSELNLSSLELGDSALYFCASSEGSGRIETQYFGPGTRLLVL.

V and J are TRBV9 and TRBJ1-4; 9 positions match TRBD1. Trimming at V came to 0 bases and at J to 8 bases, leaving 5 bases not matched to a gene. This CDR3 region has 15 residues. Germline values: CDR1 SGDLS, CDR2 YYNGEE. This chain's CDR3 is CASSVGQGVPEKLFF. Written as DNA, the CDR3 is TGTGCCAGCAGCGTAGGACAGGGGGTTCCGGAAAAACTGTTTTTT. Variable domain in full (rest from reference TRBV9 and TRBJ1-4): DSGVTQTPKHLITATGQRVTLRCSPRSGDLSVYWYQQSLDQGLQFLIQYYNGEERAKGNILERFSAQQFPDLHSELNLSSLELGDSALYFCASSVGQGVPEKLFFGSGTQLSVL.

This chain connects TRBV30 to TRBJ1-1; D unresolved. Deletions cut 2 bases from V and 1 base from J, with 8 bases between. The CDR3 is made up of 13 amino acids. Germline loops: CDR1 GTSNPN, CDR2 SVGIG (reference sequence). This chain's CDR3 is CAWSLRTNTEAFF. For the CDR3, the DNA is TGTGCCTGGAGTTTGAGAACGAACACTGAAGCTTTCTTT.

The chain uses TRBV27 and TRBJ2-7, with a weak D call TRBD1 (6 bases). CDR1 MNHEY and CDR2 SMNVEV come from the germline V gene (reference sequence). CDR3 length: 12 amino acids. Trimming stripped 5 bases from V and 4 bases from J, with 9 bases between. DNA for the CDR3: TGTGCCAGCAGTCTTCAGGGGTACGAGCAGTACTTC. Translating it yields CASSLQGYEQYF.

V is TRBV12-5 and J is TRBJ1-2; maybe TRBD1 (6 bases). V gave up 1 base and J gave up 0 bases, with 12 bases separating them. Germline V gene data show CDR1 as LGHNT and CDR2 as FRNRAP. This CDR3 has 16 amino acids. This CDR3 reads CASGLGQAVTNYGYTF. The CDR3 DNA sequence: TGTGCTAGTGGTTTGGGACAGGCGGTGACTAACTATGGCTACACCTTC.

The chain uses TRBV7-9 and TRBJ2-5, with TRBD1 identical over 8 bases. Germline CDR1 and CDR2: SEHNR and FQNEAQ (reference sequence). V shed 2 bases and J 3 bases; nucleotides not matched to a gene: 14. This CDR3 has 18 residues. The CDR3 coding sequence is TGTGCCAGCAGCTTACGGTCATTTGGGACAGGTCCCAAAGAGACCCAGTACTTC. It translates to CASSLRSFGTGPKETQYF.

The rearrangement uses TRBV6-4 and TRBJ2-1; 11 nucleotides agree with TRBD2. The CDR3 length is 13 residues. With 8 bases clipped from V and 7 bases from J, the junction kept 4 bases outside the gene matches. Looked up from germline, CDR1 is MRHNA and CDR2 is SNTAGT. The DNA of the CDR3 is TGTGCCAGCGCGGGGACTAGCGGAAATGAGCAGTTCTTC. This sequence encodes CASAGTSGNEQFF.

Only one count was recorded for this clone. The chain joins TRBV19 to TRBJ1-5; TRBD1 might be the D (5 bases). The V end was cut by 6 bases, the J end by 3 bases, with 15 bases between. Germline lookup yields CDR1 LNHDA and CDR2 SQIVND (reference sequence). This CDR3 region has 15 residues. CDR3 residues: CASSRNQGDNQPQHF. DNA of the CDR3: TGTGCCAGTAGCCGAAATCAAGGGGACAATCAGCCCCAGCATTTT.

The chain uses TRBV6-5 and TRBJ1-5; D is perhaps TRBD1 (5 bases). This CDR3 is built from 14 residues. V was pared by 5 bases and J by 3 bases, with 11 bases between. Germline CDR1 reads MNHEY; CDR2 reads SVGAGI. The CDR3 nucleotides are TGTGCCAGCAGTCCTGACAGAAACAATCAGCCCCAGCATTTT. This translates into CASSPDRNNQPQHF.

CDR3 in DNA: TGTGCCAGCACCCGGAGGGACAGGGAGGTAGATACGCAGTATTTT. It codes for CASTRRDREVDTQYF. The rearrangement joins TRBV5-4 to TRBJ2-3, with 9 bases fitting TRBD1. Per the germline V gene, CDR1 is SGHNT and CDR2 is YYREEE (reference sequence). J was trimmed by 5 bases and V by 6 bases; bases with no gene match: 10. This CDR3 is built from 15 residues.

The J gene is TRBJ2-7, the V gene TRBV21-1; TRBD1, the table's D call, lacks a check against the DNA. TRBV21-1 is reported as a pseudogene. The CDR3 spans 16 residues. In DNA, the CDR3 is TGTGCCAGCAGCAGATTTCCAGGGGGCGAACCTTACGAGCAGTACTTC. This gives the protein CASSRFPGGEPYEQYF.

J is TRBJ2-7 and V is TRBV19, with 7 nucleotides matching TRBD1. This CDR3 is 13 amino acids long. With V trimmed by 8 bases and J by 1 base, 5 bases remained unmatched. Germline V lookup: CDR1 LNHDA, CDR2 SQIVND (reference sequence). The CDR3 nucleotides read TGTGCCAGTCGACAGGGTCGGTCCTACGAGCAGTACTTC. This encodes CASRQGRSYEQYF.

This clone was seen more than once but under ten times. This CDR3 is CASSLDGTGGNEKLFF. CDR3 nucleotides: TGTGCCAGCAGCTTGGATGGGACAGGGGGCAATGAAAAACTGTTTTTT. The V and J genes are TRBV5-4 and TRBJ1-4; TRBD1 aligns across 12 bases. Trimming at V came to 0 bases and at J to 5 bases, leaving 2 bases not matched to a gene. This CDR3 region has 16 residues. CDR1 and CDR2 (germline): SGHNT, YYREEE (reference sequence).

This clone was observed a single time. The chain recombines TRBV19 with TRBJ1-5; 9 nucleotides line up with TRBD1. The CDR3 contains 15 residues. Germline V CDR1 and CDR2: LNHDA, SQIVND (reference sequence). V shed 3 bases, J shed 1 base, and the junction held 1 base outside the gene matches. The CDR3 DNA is TGTGCCAGTAGTATTGGGACAGGGAGCAATCAGCCCCAGCATTTT. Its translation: CASSIGTGSNQPQHF. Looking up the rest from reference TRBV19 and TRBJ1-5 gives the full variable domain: DGGITQSPKYLFRKEGQNVTLSCEQNLNHDAMYWYRQDPGQGLRLIYYSQIVNDFQKGDIAEGYSVSREKKESFPLTVTSAQKNPTAFYLCASSIGTGSNQPQHFGDGTRLSIL.

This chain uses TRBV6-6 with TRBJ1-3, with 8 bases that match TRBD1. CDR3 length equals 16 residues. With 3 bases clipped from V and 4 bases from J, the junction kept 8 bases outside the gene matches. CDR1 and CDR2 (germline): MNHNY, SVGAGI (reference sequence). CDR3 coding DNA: TGTGCCAGCAGTTATATTCAGGGGGCGCGCGGAAACACCATATATTTT. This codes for CASSYIQGARGNTIYF.

CDR3 in DNA: TGTGCCAGCAGTCCCCAGACAGGGGGCACCGCTTATAGCAATCAGCCCCAGCATTTT. Amino acids: CASSPQTGGTAYSNQPQHF. V usage is TRBV2 and J usage is TRBJ1-5; 10 positions agree with TRBD1. Germline lookup yields CDR1 SNHLY and CDR2 FYNNEI. V lost 5 bases, J lost 0 bases, and 13 bases stayed unmatched. This CDR3 contains 19 residues.

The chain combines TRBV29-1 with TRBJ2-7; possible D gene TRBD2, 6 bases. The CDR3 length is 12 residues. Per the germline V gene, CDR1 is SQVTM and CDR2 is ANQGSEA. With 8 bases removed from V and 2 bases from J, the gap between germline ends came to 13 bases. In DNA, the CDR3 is TGCAGCACAAAGGAGGGCCCCTACGAGCAGTACTTC. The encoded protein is CSTKEGPYEQYF.

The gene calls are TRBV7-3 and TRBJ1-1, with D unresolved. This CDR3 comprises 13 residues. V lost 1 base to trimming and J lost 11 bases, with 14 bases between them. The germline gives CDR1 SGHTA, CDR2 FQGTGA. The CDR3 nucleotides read TGTGCCAGCAGCTTAAACCCGGGAGGCGCTGCTTTCTTT. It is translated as CASSLNPGGAAFF.

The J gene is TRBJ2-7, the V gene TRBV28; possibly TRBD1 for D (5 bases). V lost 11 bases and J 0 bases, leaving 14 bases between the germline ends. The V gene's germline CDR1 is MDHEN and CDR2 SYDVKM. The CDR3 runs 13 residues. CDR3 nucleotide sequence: TGTGCCGGGTCCCCCGGACACTCCTACGAGCAGTACTTC. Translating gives CAGSPGHSYEQYF.